The next 21 T cell receptor beta chains were all read from a single sample in a study of blood T cell repertoires in COVID-19. The table came from immunoSEQ multiplex PCR; TCRdb's copy has only in-frame clones and leaves some out. Seen here are about 430,000 clones, roughly 90% observed once, and the top ten hold roughly 0.97%. The sequenced material came from PBMCs or T cells enriched from blood (not recorded which). These receptors originate from a woman aged 30 to 39 with acute COVID-19.

The chain has TRBV10-3 and TRBJ1-4; 8 bases fit TRBD1. V was clipped by 6 bases and J by 0 bases; unmatched bases: 6. The V gene's germline CDR1 is ENHRY and CDR2 SYGVKD. This CDR3 has 16 residues. CDR3 in amino acids: CAIRPGQDATNEKLFF. The CDR3 region has the DNA TGTGCCATCAGGCCGGGACAGGATGCAACTAATGAAAAACTGTTTTTT.

The chain links TRBV19 to TRBJ1-2; 8 bases are shared with TRBD1. The J segment lost 8 bases and the V segment lost 3 bases, leaving 11 bases of the junction unmatched. The CDR3 is made up of 15 amino acids. CDR1 and CDR2 (germline): LNHDA, SQIVND (reference sequence). The CDR3 nucleotides are TGTGCCAGTAGTATGGGGCAGGGGGCGACTAGCGGCTACACCTTC. Translating it yields CASSMGQGATSGYTF. The full variable domain, completed using reference TRBV19 and TRBJ1-2, is DGGITQSPKYLFRKEGQNVTLSCEQNLNHDAMYWYRQDPGQGLRLIYYSQIVNDFQKGDIAEGYSVSREKKESFPLTVTSAQKNPTAFYLCASSMGQGATSGYTFGSGTRLTVV.

CDR3 loop: CASSQSRGTRVQNTEAFF. Written as DNA, the CDR3 is TGCGCCAGCAGTCAATCCCGCGGGACCAGGGTCCAGAACACTGAAGCTTTCTTT. V usage is TRBV23-1 and J usage is TRBJ1-1; maybe TRBD1 (5 bases). TRBV23-1 qualifies as an ORF whose function is uncertain. The CDR3 spans 18 residues. Trimming removed 0 bases from V and 1 base from J, with 18 bases in between.

This sequence joins TRBV5-4 and TRBJ2-7; D remains unclear. V dropped 0 bases and J dropped 4 bases, with 11 bases sitting between them. The CDR3 loop spans 14 amino acids. CDR1 is SGHNT and CDR2 is YYREEE in the germline V gene (reference sequence). CDR3 sequence: CASSLVRFVYEQYF. In nucleotides, the CDR3 is TGTGCCAGCAGCTTGGTACGGTTCGTGTACGAGCAGTACTTC.

This clone was recorded a few times. The rearrangement uses TRBV29-1 and TRBJ2-2, with a tentative D call TRBD1 (5 bases). Between the trimmed V and J ends, which lost 5 bases and 6 bases, there was a span of 10 bases. This CDR3 has 12 amino acids. Germline CDR1 is SQVTM and CDR2 is ANQGSEA. The CDR3 coding sequence is TGCAGCGTTCCTTGGGGCTCCGGGGAGCTGTTTTTT. It encodes CSVPWGSGELFF.

This clone was seen a few times. The chain combines TRBV10-3 with TRBJ1-1; maybe TRBD1 (5 bases). V was shortened by 9 bases and J by 0 bases, with 14 bases between the two germline ends. Germline CDR1 ENHRY, CDR2 SYGVKD. The CDR3 sequence is 14 residues long. Here the CDR3 DNA reads TGTGCCATGCGACAGACGGAGATGAACACTGAAGCTTTCTTT. Translation: CAMRQTEMNTEAFF.

This clone came up once. The CDR3 DNA is TGTGCCAGCAGCCCCGCGGGTACCTATAATTCACCCCTCCACTTT. Its translation: CASSPAGTYNSPLHF. The chain combines TRBV7-3 with TRBJ1-6; no definite D call. Germline V gives CDR1 SGHTA, CDR2 FQGTGA. With 5 bases removed from V and 2 bases from J, the gap between germline ends came to 10 bases. The CDR3 is 15 amino acids.

V and J are TRBV11-2 and TRBJ1-2, with D possibly TRBD1 on 6 matching bases. V lost 0 bases to trimming and J lost 8 bases, with 16 bases between them. The CDR3 has 15 amino acids. Germline V CDR1 and CDR2: SGHAT, FQNNGV. The CDR3 reads CASSLDPKQGGGYTF. CDR3 DNA sequence: TGTGCCAGCAGCTTAGATCCGAAACAGGGTGGGGGCTACACCTTC. Full variable domain (remainder filled in from reference TRBV11-2 and TRBJ1-2): EAGVAQSPRYKIIEKRQSVAFWCNPISGHATLYWYQQILGQGPKLLIQFQNNGVVDDSQLPKDRFSAERLKGVDSTLKIQPAKLEDSAVYLCASSLDPKQGGGYTFGSGTRLTVV.

V and J are TRBV7-2 and TRBJ2-3; weak D call: TRBD1 (5 bases). The CDR3 spans 17 residues. Germline V gene data show CDR1 as SGHTA and CDR2 as FQGNSA. Trimming shortened V by 3 bases and J by 0 bases, and 16 bases separated the two germline ends. The CDR3 is CASSLYRLVTSTDTQYF. The DNA of the CDR3 is TGTGCCAGCAGCTTGTACAGGCTGGTCACTAGCACAGATACGCAGTATTTT. Full variable domain (outside the CDR3, taken from reference TRBV7-2 and TRBJ2-3): GAGVSQSPSNKVTEKGKDVELRCDPISGHTALYWYRQSLGQGLEFLIYFQGNSAPDKSGLPSDRFSAERTGGSVSTLTIQRTQQEDSAVYLCASSLYRLVTSTDTQYFGPGTRLTVL.

Remarks on this clone: Sequence at one end of the junction differs from germline and may be a read error. The V call is TRBV15, the J call TRBJ2-1; 14 bases agree with TRBD2. Germline V lookup: CDR1 LNHNV, CDR2 YYDKDF (reference sequence). The CDR3 totals 16 residues. The CDR3 DNA follows: TGTGCCACCAGCAGAGATCTAGGACTAGCGGGGGGCTTGGAGGTCTTC. Encoded protein: CATSRDLGLAGGLEVF. The full variable domain, with the rest looked up from reference TRBV15 and TRBJ2-1, is DAMVIQNPRYQVTQFGKPVTLSCSQTLNHNVMYWYQQKSSQAPKLLFHYYDKDFNNEADTPDNFQSRRPNTSFCFLDIRSPGLGDTAMYLCATSRDLGLAGGLEVFGPGTRLTVL.

The chain links TRBV30 to TRBJ1-1, with D unclear. The germline CDR1 and CDR2 sequences are GTSNPN and SVGIG (reference sequence). Trimming shortened V by 4 bases and J by 1 base, and 10 bases separated the two germline ends. This CDR3 has 13 amino acids. CDR3 in DNA: TGTGCCTGGATAGTAAAAGCGAACACTGAAGCTTTCTTT. Amino acids: CAWIVKANTEAFF.

The V call is TRBV6-2 or TRBV6-3, the J call TRBJ2-7; 8 nucleotides match TRBD2. The germline V gene has CDR1 MNHEY and CDR2 SVGEGT. V lost 4 bases, J lost 3 bases, and 5 bases stayed unmatched. The length of the CDR3 is 14 residues. The CDR3 sequence is CASSSTTSGYEQYF. The CDR3 coding sequence is TGTGCCAGCAGTTCTACAACTAGCGGCTACGAGCAGTACTTC.

CDR3 bases: TGTGCCAGCAGCCGAGGGAATTCACCCCTCCACTTT. Translating gives CASSRGNSPLHF. This sequence joins TRBV6-5 and TRBJ1-6; D is ambiguous. The CDR3 is 12 residues long. Looked up from germline, CDR1 is MNHEY and CDR2 is SVGAGI. The V and J ends lost 6 bases and 7 bases respectively, with 7 bases between them.

This rearrangement joins TRBV10-2 to TRBJ2-3; 9 bases fit TRBD2. The CDR3 contains 13 residues. The J segment lost 2 bases and the V segment lost 10 bases, leaving 4 bases of the junction unmatched. Looked up from germline, CDR1 is WSHSY and CDR2 is SAAADI. The CDR3 bases are TGCGCCACCCGACTAGCGGTCACAGATACGCAGTATTTT. This sequence encodes CATRLAVTDTQYF.

This chain links TRBV18 with TRBJ2-2, with a possible D match to TRBD2 (7 bases). CDR3 length: 16 amino acids. Deletions cut 3 bases from V and 1 base from J, with 12 bases between. Per the germline V gene, CDR1 is KGHSH and CDR2 is LQKENI. The CDR3: CASSPGGAMNTGELFF. The CDR3 region has the DNA TGTGCCAGCTCACCGGGGGGGGCCATGAACACCGGGGAGCTGTTTTTT.

V and J are TRBV18 and TRBJ1-1; the D gene is possibly TRBD1 (6 bases). Trimming left V 4 bases short and J 1 base short, with 16 bases between. Germline CDR1 and CDR2: KGHSH and LQKENI. This CDR3 comprises 16 residues. In DNA form, the CDR3 reads TGTGCCAGCTCACACAAGACAGGAAAAGGGAACACTGAAGCTTTCTTT. The encoded protein is CASSHKTGKGNTEAFF.

The chain uses TRBV27 and TRBJ1-1; perhaps TRBD1 as D (5 bases). The germline V gene encodes CDR1 MNHEY and CDR2 SMNVEV (reference sequence). Trimming cost V 10 bases and J 1 base, with 10 bases left between them. The CDR3 contains 12 residues. The CDR3 nucleotides read TGTGCCACCAGAGGGGAGAACACTGAAGCTTTCTTT. Translating it yields CATRGENTEAFF.

The rearrangement joins TRBV7-2 to TRBJ1-4; 7 nucleotides align to TRBD1. CDR3 size: 15 residues. Trimming took 4 bases from V and 5 from J; bases not matched to a gene: 7. Germline V gene lookup returns CDR1 SGHTA and CDR2 FQGNSA. Here the CDR3 reads CASSSSGTANEKLFF. The CDR3 DNA reads TGTGCCAGCAGCTCATCCGGGACAGCAAATGAAAAACTGTTTTTT.

In its sample, this clone was seen a few times. This sequence joins TRBV7-9 and TRBJ2-7, with 8 bases matching TRBD1. The trim removed 2 bases at V and 5 bases at J, leaving 5 bases unmatched. Germline V gene data show CDR1 as SEHNR and CDR2 as FQNEAQ (reference sequence). The CDR3 has 14 amino acids. The CDR3 DNA reads TGTGCCAGCAGCTTATGGGCAGGGGGCGACGAGCAGTACTTC. It codes for CASSLWAGGDEQYF.

V gene TRBV20-1 combines with J gene TRBJ2-7, with TRBD1 matching 7 bases. V was clipped by 7 bases and J by 6 bases; unmatched bases: 6. The V gene's germline CDR1 is DFQATT and CDR2 SNEGSKA (reference sequence). The CDR3 covers 11 residues. CDR3 sequence reads: CSVPTGIEQYF. For the CDR3, the DNA is TGCAGTGTTCCGACAGGGATCGAGCAGTACTTC.

The chain joins TRBV5-1 to TRBJ2-7; 7 bases map to TRBD1. The V and J ends lost 0 bases and 2 bases, in that order; junction bases with no gene match: 5. The length of the CDR3 is 15 residues. Per germline, CDR1 SGHRS and CDR2 YFSETQ. CDR3 nucleotide sequence: TGCGCCAGCAGCTTGGATCAGGGGGTAACCTACGAGCAGTACTTC. This sequence encodes CASSLDQGVTYEQYF.